The T cell receptor beta chain under discussion was sequenced for a study of blood T cells in healthy people across ages. With a J-beta primer mix and a sample-barcoded 5' primer, a second PCR ran about 7 to 11 cycles. Paired-end reads containing CDR3 totaled no fewer than 2.5 million for each sample. In TCRdb, the 5' RACE reads were re-called with MiXCR into one record per CDR3 protein. The table has some 800,000 distinct CDR3 sequences, roughly 25% seen once. The CDR3 length is 14 residues. The germline V and J ends were trimmed by 3 bases and 1 base, with 9 bases remaining between them. The germline V gene encodes CDR1 SGHVS and CDR2 FQNEAQ. Findings of the study overall: A roughly linear age-dependent decrease characterized TCR beta diversity per million T cells.

Concerning this clonotype itself: What it binds is unknown.

The sample was also linked to a second study, of T cells of mothers and their children. According to that study: Researchers put all of the extracted RNA into cDNA synthesis, using roughly 1.5 ug per 15 ul. In unrelated and related pairs, TCR recombination output is shaped in a similar way by thymic selection.

Sequencing used blood. The gene calls are TRBV7-8 and TRBJ1-1; D gene uncertain. This TCR was recovered from a boy between 10 and 17 years old in good health. Here the CDR3 reads CASSFSDGNTEAFF. The CDR3 region has the DNA TGTGCCAGCAGCTTCTCGGACGGGAACACTGAAGCTTTCTTT. The full variable domain, rest sourced from reference TRBV7-8 and TRBJ1-1, is GAGVSQSPRYKVAKRGQDVALRCDPISGHVSLFWYQQALGQGPEFLTYFQNEAQLDKSGLPSDRFFAERPEGSVSTLKIQRTQQEDSAVYLCASSFSDGNTEAFFGQGTRLTVV.